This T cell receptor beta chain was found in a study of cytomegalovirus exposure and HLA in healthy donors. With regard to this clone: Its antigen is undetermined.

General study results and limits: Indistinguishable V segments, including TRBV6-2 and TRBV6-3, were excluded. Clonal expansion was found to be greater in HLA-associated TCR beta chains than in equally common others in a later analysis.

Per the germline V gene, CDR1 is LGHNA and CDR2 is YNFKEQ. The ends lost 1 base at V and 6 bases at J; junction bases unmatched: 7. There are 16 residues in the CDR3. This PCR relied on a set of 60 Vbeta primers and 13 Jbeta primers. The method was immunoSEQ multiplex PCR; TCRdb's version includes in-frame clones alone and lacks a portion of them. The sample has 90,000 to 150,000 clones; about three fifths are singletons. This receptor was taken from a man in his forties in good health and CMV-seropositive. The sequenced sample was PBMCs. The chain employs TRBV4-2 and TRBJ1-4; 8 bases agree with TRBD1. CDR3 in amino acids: CASSQVGQGRDEKLFF. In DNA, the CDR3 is TGTGCCAGCAGCCAAGTAGGACAGGGTCGGGATGAAAAACTGTTTTTT.